The rows below give T cell receptor beta chains drawn from one sample of a study of beta chain features in type 1 diabetes. The data were produced by immunoSEQ multiplex PCR, yet TCRdb's version contains in-frame clones alone and is incomplete. This table has around 710,000 clones, 9.5% to 15% appearing once. Material for sequencing was naive CD4+ T cells from blood. Receptors were obtained from a man aged 30 to 39 with type 1 diabetes. The CDR3 runs from the conserved cysteine through the conserved F or W. The D gene is left open where the match is weak. Not every row has a clone size; where given, it reads once, few, many or a size class.

V gene: TRBV7-9
D gene: -
clone size: few
J gene: TRBJ1-2
CDR3 DNA: TGTGCCAGCAGCCCAAAGGAGGAGGATGGCTACACCTTC
CDR3 protein: CASSPKEEDGYTF

V gene: TRBV6-6
D gene: -
clone size: -
J gene: TRBJ2-7
CDR3 DNA: TGTGCCAGCAGTTCGACGGAACTCGAGACCGAGCAGTACTTC
CDR3 protein: CASSSTELETEQYF

V gene: TRBV28
D gene: TRBD1
clone size: few
J gene: TRBJ1-2
CDR3 DNA: TGTGCCAGCAGTGGACAGGGAGGGTATGGCTACACCTTC
CDR3 protein: CASSGQGGYGYTF

V gene: TRBV7-6
D gene: TRBD1
clone size: -
J gene: TRBJ1-5
CDR3 DNA: TGTGCCAGCAGCTTAGCTCTGGGACAGGGAAATCAGCCCCAGCATTTT
CDR3 protein: CASSLALGQGNQPQHF

V gene: TRBV2
D gene: -
clone size: few
J gene: TRBJ2-3
CDR3 DNA: TGTGCCAGCAGTGAATGGGGCACAGATACGCAGTATTTT
CDR3 protein: CASSEWGTDTQYF

V gene: TRBV7-2
D gene: TRBD2
clone size: -
J gene: TRBJ2-3
CDR3 DNA: TGTGCCAGCATACCCCGGGCGGGGGTCACAGATACGCAGTATTTT
CDR3 protein: CASIPRAGVTDTQYF

V gene: TRBV2
D gene: -
clone size: few
J gene: TRBJ1-1
CDR3 DNA: TGTGCCAGCAGTGAAGAACGGCTCACTGAAGCTTTCTTT
CDR3 protein: CASSEERLTEAFF

V gene: TRBV28
D gene: TRBD1
clone size: -
J gene: TRBJ2-7
CDR3 DNA: TGTGCCAGCAGTTTTTCGGGACAGGCCTCCTACGAGCAGTACTTC
CDR3 protein: CASSFSGQASYEQYF

V gene: TRBV29-1
D gene: -
clone size: -
J gene: TRBJ2-7
CDR3 DNA: TGCAGCGGAGGCAGCGCCTACGAGCAGTACTTC
CDR3 protein: CSGGSAYEQYF

V gene: TRBV27
D gene: -
clone size: once
J gene: TRBJ2-6
CDR3 DNA: TGTGCCAGCAGTCCAGGTCCCTCTGGGGCCAACGTCCTGACTTTC
CDR3 protein: CASSPGPSGANVLTF

V gene: TRBV27
D gene: TRBD1
clone size: few
J gene: TRBJ1-6
CDR3 DNA: TGTGCCAGCAGTTTGAGGTCAGGGGGTTCACCCCTCCACTTT
CDR3 protein: CASSLRSGGSPLHF

V gene: TRBV7-2
D gene: -
clone size: -
J gene: TRBJ2-5
CDR3 DNA: TGTGCCAGCAGCTTATCCGACGGCCTCCAAGAGACCCAGTACTTC
CDR3 protein: CASSLSDGLQETQYF

V gene: TRBV6-5
D gene: -
clone size: few
J gene: TRBJ2-5
CDR3 DNA: TGTGCCAGCAAGCGAACCAGCGGACGGGAGACCCAGTACTTC
CDR3 protein: CASKRTSGRETQYF

V gene: TRBV2
D gene: -
clone size: -
J gene: TRBJ2-3
CDR3 DNA: TGTGCCAGCACGCGGGACCACACAGATACGCAGTATTTT
CDR3 protein: CASTRDHTDTQYF

V gene: TRBV28
D gene: -
clone size: few
J gene: TRBJ1-1
CDR3 DNA: TGTGCCAGCAGTTCGGGGGGCGAGGGCACTGAAGCTTTCTTT
CDR3 protein: CASSSGGEGTEAFF

V gene: TRBV4-3
D gene: TRBD1
clone size: few
J gene: TRBJ1-3
CDR3 DNA: TGCGCCAGCAGCCAACCGACGGGACAGGCGACAAGCTCTGGAAACACCATATATTTT
CDR3 protein: CASSQPTGQATSSGNTIYF

V gene: TRBV4-2
D gene: TRBD2
clone size: -
J gene: TRBJ2-2
CDR3 DNA: TGTGCCAGCAGCGCAAGCCCTTCTAGCGGGGGGAACACCGGGGAGCTGTTTTTT
CDR3 protein: CASSASPSSGGNTGELFF

V gene: TRBV10-3
D gene: -
clone size: -
J gene: TRBJ1-2
CDR3 DNA: TGTGCCATCAGTGAGAACTATGGCTACACCTTC
CDR3 protein: CAISENYGYTF

V gene: TRBV29-1
D gene: -
clone size: -
J gene: TRBJ1-2
CDR3 DNA: TGCAGCGTGACCGAAGGGGAGGACTATGGCTACACCTTC
CDR3 protein: CSVTEGEDYGYTF

V gene: TRBV15
D gene: -
clone size: -
J gene: TRBJ2-3
CDR3 DNA: TGTGCCACCAGCAGAGTTGTCCAGGGCACAGATACGCAGTATTTT
CDR3 protein: CATSRVVQGTDTQYF

V gene: TRBV7-9
D gene: TRBD1
clone size: -
J gene: TRBJ1-5
CDR3 DNA: TGTGCCAGCAGCCAGACAGGGAGTAGCAATCAGCCCCAGCATTTT
CDR3 protein: CASSQTGSSNQPQHF

V gene: TRBV4-2
D gene: -
clone size: few
J gene: TRBJ2-7
CDR3 DNA: TGTGCCAGCAGCCAAGATCGACTATCCTACGAGCAGTACTTC
CDR3 protein: CASSQDRLSYEQYF

V gene: TRBV10-3
D gene: -
clone size: -
J gene: TRBJ1-3
CDR3 DNA: TGTGCCATCGGGGGAGTTGGAAACACCATATATTTT
CDR3 protein: CAIGGVGNTIYF

V gene: TRBV7-2
D gene: -
clone size: -
J gene: TRBJ1-6
CDR3 DNA: TGTGCCAGCAGCTTAGGTGATGGATATTCACCCCTCCACTTT
CDR3 protein: CASSLGDGYSPLHF

V gene: TRBV7-9
D gene: TRBD2
clone size: few
J gene: TRBJ2-7
CDR3 DNA: TGTGCCAGCAGCTTAGGGGGGGGGACGACCTACGAGCAGTACTTC
CDR3 protein: CASSLGGGTTYEQYF

V gene: TRBV27
D gene: -
clone size: -
J gene: TRBJ1-3
CDR3 DNA: TGTGCCAGCAGTTTTAGGGGGGCCTCTGGAAACACCATATATTTT
CDR3 protein: CASSFRGASGNTIYF

V gene: TRBV19
D gene: -
clone size: few
J gene: TRBJ2-7
CDR3 DNA: TGTGCCAGTCATTCAACCGGGATTTCCTACGAGCAGTACTTC
CDR3 protein: CASHSTGISYEQYF

V gene: TRBV6-5
D gene: -
clone size: few
J gene: TRBJ1-5
CDR3 DNA: TGTGCCAGCAGTTACACGAGGTGGAGTCAGCCCCAGCATTTT
CDR3 protein: CASSYTRWSQPQHF

V gene: TRBV6-5
D gene: -
clone size: few
J gene: TRBJ2-7
CDR3 DNA: TGTGCCAGCGCCTCGAATGGGGGGACCTACGAGCAGTACTTC
CDR3 protein: CASASNGGTYEQYF

V gene: TRBV27
D gene: -
clone size: few
J gene: TRBJ1-4
CDR3 DNA: TGTGCCAGCATTAACGACAGGCTGAATGAAAAACTGTTTTTT
CDR3 protein: CASINDRLNEKLFF

V gene: TRBV7-2
D gene: TRBD1
clone size: -
J gene: TRBJ1-3
CDR3 DNA: TGTGCCAGCAGCTTAGCGACGACAGGGTCTGGAAACACCATATATTTT
CDR3 protein: CASSLATTGSGNTIYF

V gene: TRBV27
D gene: -
clone size: -
J gene: TRBJ2-5
CDR3 DNA: TGTGCCAGCAGGGTGGGGGTCGGTGAGACCCAGTACTTC
CDR3 protein: CASRVGVGETQYF

V gene: TRBV6-5
D gene: -
clone size: few
J gene: TRBJ1-2
CDR3 DNA: TGTGCCAGCAGAGGGAGGCCCAACTATGGCTACACCTTC
CDR3 protein: CASRGRPNYGYTF

V gene: TRBV18
D gene: TRBD1
clone size: -
J gene: TRBJ1-4
CDR3 DNA: TGTGCCAGCTCAGCCGACAGGGGCCGAGGGACTAATGAAAAACTGTTTTTT
CDR3 protein: CASSADRGRGTNEKLFF

V gene: TRBV19
D gene: -
clone size: -
J gene: TRBJ1-2
CDR3 DNA: TGTGCCAGTAGTATCGGCGGCAAGCCCTATGGCTACACCTTC
CDR3 protein: CASSIGGKPYGYTF

V gene: TRBV7-2
D gene: TRBD1
clone size: -
J gene: TRBJ2-5
CDR3 DNA: TGTGCCAGCAGCTTAGGTACAGGGGGCGAGACCCAGTACTTC
CDR3 protein: CASSLGTGGETQYF

V gene: TRBV19
D gene: TRBD1
clone size: -
J gene: TRBJ1-5
CDR3 DNA: TGTGCCAGTAGTATCGGGACAGCTAATCAGCCCCAGCATTTT
CDR3 protein: CASSIGTANQPQHF

V gene: TRBV6-5
D gene: -
clone size: -
J gene: TRBJ2-5
CDR3 DNA: TGTGCCAGCAGTAACAACCCAGGGGCCGATGAGACCCAGTACTTC
CDR3 protein: CASSNNPGADETQYF

V gene: TRBV9
D gene: -
clone size: -
J gene: TRBJ1-6
CDR3 DNA: TGTGCCAGCAGCGTAGGGGCCCAGGGTCACAGTTCACCCCTCCACTTT
CDR3 protein: CASSVGAQGHSSPLHF

V gene: TRBV7-2
D gene: -
clone size: few
J gene: TRBJ2-7
CDR3 DNA: TGTGCCAGCAGCTTCTCGGGACCTTACGAGCAGTACTTC
CDR3 protein: CASSFSGPYEQYF

V gene: TRBV27
D gene: -
clone size: few
J gene: TRBJ1-2
CDR3 DNA: TGTGCCAGCAGTTCGCTGACAGGCCCCGCGGGCTACACCTTC
CDR3 protein: CASSSLTGPAGYTF

V gene: TRBV18
D gene: -
clone size: few
J gene: TRBJ2-7
CDR3 DNA: TGTGCCAGCTCACCGATGGGGTATGCCTACGAGCAGTACTTC
CDR3 protein: CASSPMGYAYEQYF

V gene: TRBV5-6
D gene: -
clone size: -
J gene: TRBJ2-5
CDR3 DNA: TGTGCCAGCAGCTTCCGGGAGACCCAGTACTTC
CDR3 protein: CASSFRETQYF

V gene: TRBV7-2
D gene: -
clone size: few
J gene: TRBJ1-4
CDR3 DNA: TGTGCCAGCAGAGGGGACCCAACTAATGAAAAACTGTTTTTT
CDR3 protein: CASRGDPTNEKLFF

V gene: TRBV5-1
D gene: TRBD2
clone size: -
J gene: TRBJ2-5
CDR3 DNA: TGCGCCAGCAGCCCTATCCAAGCGGGACAAGAGACCCAGTACTTC
CDR3 protein: CASSPIQAGQETQYF

V gene: TRBV9
D gene: -
clone size: few
J gene: TRBJ1-2
CDR3 DNA: TGTGCCAGCAGCCCCCGAACCACGAGCGGCTACACCTTC
CDR3 protein: CASSPRTTSGYTF

V gene: TRBV25-1
D gene: -
clone size: -
J gene: TRBJ2-5
CDR3 DNA: TGTGCCAGCGTGGGGGCGTGGGAGACCCAGTACTTC
CDR3 protein: CASVGAWETQYF

V gene: TRBV7-8
D gene: TRBD2
clone size: -
J gene: TRBJ2-7
CDR3 DNA: TGTGCCAGCAGCCTCGGGACTAGCGGGGGGGCCCAGAGGCCGTACTTC
CDR3 protein: CASSLGTSGGAQRPYF